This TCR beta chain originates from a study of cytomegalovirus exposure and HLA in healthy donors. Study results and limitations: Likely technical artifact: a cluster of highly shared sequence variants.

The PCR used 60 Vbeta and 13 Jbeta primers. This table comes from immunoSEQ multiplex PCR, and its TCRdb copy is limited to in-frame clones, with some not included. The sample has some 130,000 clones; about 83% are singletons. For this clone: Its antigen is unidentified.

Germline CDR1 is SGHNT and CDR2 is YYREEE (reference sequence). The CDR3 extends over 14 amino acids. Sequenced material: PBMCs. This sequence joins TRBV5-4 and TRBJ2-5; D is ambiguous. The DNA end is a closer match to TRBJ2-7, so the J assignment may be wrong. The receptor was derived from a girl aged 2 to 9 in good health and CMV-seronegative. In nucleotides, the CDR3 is TGTGCCAGCAGCTTGGCACCGGGTCCCTACGAGCAGTACTTC. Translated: CASSLAPGPYEQYF.